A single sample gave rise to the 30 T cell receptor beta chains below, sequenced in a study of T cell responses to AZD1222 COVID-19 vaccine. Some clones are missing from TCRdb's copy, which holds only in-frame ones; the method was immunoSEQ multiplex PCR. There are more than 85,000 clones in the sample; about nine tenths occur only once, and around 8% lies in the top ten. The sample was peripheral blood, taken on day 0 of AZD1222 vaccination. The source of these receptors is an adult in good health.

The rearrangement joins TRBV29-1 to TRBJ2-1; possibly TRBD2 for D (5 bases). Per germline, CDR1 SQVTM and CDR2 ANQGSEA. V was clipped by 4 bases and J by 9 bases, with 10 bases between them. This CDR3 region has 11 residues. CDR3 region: CSVGRGSEQFF. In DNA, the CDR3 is TGCAGCGTTGGACGTGGGAGTGAGCAGTTCTTC.

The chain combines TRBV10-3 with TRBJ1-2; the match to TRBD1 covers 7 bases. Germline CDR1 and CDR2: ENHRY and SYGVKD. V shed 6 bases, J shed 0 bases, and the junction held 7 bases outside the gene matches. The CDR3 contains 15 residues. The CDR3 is CAISLRQGTNYGYTF. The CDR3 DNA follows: TGTGCCATCAGCCTCCGACAGGGCACTAACTATGGCTACACCTTC.

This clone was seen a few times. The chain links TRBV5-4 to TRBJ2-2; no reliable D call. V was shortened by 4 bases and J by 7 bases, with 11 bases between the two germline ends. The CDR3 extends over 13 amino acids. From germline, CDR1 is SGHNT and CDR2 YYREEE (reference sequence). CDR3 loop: CASSAEPLGELFF. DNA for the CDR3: TGTGCCAGCAGCGCCGAACCACTCGGGGAGCTGTTTTTT.

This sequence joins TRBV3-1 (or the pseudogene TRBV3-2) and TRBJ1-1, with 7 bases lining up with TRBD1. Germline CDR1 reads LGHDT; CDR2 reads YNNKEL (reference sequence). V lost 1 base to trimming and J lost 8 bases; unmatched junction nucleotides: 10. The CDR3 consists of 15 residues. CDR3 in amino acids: CASSQGIHRGGEAFF. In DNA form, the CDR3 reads TGTGCCAGCAGCCAAGGGATCCACAGGGGAGGAGAAGCTTTCTTT.

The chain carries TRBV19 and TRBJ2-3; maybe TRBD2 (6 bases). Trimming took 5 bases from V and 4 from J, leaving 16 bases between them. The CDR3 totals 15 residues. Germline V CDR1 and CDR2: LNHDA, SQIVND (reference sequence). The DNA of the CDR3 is TGTGCCAGTAGTTCCCAGGGAGGTGGTCCAGATACGCAGTATTTT. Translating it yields CASSSQGGGPDTQYF.

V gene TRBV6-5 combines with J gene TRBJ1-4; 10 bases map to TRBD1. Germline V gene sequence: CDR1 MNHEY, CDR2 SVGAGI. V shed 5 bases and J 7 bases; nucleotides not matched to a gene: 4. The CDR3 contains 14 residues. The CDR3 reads CASSHGTGVEKLFF. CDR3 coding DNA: TGTGCCAGCAGTCACGGGACAGGGGTTGAAAAACTGTTTTTT.

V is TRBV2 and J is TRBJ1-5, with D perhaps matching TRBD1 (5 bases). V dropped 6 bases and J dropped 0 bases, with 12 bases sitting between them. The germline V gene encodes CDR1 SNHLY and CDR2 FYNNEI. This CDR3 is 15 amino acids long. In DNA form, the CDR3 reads TGTGCCAGCAGGGACAAGACCTATAGCAATCAGCCCCAGCATTTT. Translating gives CASRDKTYSNQPQHF.

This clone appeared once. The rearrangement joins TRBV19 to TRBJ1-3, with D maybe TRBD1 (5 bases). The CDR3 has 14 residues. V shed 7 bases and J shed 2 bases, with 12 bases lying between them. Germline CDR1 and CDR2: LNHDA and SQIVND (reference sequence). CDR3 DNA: TGTGCCAGTAAAGGGACCTCCGCTGGAAACACCATATATTTT. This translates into CASKGTSAGNTIYF.

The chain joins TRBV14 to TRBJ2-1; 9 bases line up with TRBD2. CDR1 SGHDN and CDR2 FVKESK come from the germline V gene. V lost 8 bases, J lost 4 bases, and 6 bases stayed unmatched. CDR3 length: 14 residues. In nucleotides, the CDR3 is TGTGCCAGCTCCCGGCTAGCGGGGTACAATGAGCAGTTCTTC. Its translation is CASSRLAGYNEQFF.

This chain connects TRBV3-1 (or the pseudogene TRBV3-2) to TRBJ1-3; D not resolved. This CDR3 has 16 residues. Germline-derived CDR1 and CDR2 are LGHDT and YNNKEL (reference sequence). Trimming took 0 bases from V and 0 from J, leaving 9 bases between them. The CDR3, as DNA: TGTGCCAGCAGCCAAGATTGGTTCCCCTCTGGAAACACCATATATTTT. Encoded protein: CASSQDWFPSGNTIYF.

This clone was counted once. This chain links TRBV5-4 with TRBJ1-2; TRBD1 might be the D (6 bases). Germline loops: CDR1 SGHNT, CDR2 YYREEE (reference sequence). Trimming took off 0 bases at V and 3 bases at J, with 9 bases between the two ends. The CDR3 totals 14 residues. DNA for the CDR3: TGTGCCAGCAGCTTGGGGGCAGGGGACTATGGCTACACCTTC. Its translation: CASSLGAGDYGYTF.

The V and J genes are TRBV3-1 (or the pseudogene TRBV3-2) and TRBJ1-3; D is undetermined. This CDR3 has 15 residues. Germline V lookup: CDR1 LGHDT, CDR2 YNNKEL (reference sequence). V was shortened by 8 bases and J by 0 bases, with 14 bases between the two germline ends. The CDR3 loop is CASAWASSSGNTIYF. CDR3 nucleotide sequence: TGTGCCAGCGCTTGGGCCTCAAGCTCTGGAAACACCATATATTTT.

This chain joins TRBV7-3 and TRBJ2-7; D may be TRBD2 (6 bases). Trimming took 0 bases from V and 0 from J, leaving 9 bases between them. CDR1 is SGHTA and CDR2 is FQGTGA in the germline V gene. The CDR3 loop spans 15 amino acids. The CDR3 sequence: CASSLTSGLSYEQYF. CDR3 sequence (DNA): TGTGCCAGCAGCTTAACTAGCGGCCTCTCCTACGAGCAGTACTTC.

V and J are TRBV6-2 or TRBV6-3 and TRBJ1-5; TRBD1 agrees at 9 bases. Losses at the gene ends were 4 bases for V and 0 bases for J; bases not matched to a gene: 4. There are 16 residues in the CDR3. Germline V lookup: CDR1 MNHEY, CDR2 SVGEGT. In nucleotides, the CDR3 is TGTGCCAGCAGTTCGACAGGGGGGTCTAGCAATCAGCCCCAGCATTTT. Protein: CASSSTGGSSNQPQHF.

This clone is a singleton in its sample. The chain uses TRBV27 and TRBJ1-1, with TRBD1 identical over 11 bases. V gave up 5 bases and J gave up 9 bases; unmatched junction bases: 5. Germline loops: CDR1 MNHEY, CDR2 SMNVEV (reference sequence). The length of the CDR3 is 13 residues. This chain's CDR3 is CASSVGQGAKAFF. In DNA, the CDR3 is TGTGCCAGCAGTGTTGGACAGGGGGCTAAAGCTTTCTTT.

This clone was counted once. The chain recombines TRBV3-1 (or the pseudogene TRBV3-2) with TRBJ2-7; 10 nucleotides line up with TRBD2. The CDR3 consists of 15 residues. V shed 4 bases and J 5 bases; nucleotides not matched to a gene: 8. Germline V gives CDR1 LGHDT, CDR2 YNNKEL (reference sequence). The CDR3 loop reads CASSPELAGVHEQYF. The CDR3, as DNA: TGTGCCAGCAGCCCCGAGCTAGCGGGAGTCCACGAGCAGTACTTC.

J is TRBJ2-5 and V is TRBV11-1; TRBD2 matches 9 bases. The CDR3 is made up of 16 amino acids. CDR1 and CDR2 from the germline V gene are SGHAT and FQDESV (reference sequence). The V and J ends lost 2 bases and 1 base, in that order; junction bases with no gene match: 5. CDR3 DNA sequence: TGTGCCAGCAGCTTAATAGCGGGGGACTTCCAAGAGACCCAGTACTTC. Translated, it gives CASSLIAGDFQETQYF.

CDR3 amino acids: CASSQSRQRYEQYF. The CDR3 DNA reads TGCGCCAGCAGTCAATCGAGACAGCGCTACGAGCAGTACTTC. The chain links TRBV23-1 to TRBJ2-7; tentative D call: TRBD1 (5 bases). TRBV23-1 is sorted into the ORF group, with uncertain function. The CDR3 sequence is 14 residues long. V gave up 0 bases and J gave up 3 bases, with 9 bases separating them.

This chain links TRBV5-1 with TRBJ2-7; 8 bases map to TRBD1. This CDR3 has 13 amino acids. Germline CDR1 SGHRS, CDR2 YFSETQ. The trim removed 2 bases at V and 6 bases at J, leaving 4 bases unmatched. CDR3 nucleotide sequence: TGCGCCAGCAGCTTCTCAGGGGGCGCCGAGCAGTACTTC. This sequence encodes CASSFSGGAEQYF. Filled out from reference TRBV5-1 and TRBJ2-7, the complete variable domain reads KAGVTQTPRYLIKTRGQQVTLSCSPISGHRSVSWYQQTPGQGLQFLFEYFSETQRNKGNFPGRFSGRQFSNSRSEMNVSTLELGDSALYLCASSFSGGAEQYFGPGTRLTVT.

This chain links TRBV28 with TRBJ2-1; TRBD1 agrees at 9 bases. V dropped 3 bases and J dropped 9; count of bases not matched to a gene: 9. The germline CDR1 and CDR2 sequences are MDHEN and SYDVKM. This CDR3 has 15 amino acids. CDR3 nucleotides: TGTGCCAGCAGTTTTGGTTGGGACAGGGCCGGTGAGCAGTTCTTC. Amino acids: CASSFGWDRAGEQFF.

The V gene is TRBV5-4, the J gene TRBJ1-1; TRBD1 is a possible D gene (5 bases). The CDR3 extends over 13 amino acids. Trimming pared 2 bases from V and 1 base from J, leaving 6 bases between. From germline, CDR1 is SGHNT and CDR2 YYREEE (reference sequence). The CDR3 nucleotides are TGTGCCAGCAGCTTCCAGGGGAACACTGAAGCTTTCTTT. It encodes CASSFQGNTEAFF.

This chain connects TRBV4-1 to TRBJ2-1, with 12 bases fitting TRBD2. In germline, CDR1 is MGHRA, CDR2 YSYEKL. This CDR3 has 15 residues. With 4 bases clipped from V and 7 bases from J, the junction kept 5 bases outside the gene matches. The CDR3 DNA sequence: TGCGCCAGCAGCCCTGGACTAGCGGGAAAGAATGAGCAGTTCTTC. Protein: CASSPGLAGKNEQFF.

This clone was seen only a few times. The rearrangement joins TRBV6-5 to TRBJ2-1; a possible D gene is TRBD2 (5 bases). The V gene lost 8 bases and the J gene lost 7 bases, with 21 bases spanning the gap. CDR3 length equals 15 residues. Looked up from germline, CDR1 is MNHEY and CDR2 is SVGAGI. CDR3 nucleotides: TGTGCCAGCGGCCCGAGCGGAGGCGGTGTGAATGAGCAGTTCTTC. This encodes CASGPSGGGVNEQFF.

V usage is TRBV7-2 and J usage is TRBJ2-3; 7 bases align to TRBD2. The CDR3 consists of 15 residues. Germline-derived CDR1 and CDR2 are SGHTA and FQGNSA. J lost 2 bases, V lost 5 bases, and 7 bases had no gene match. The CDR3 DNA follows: TGTGCCAGCAGCCCCCTTGCGGGGGACACAGATACGCAGTATTTT. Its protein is CASSPLAGDTDTQYF.

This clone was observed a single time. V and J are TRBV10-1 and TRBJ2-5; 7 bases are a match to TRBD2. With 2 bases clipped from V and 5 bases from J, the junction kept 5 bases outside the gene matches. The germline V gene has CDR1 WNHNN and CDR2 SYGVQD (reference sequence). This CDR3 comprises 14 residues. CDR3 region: CASSETSDSETQYF. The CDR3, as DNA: TGCGCCAGCAGTGAGACTAGCGACAGTGAGACCCAGTACTTC.

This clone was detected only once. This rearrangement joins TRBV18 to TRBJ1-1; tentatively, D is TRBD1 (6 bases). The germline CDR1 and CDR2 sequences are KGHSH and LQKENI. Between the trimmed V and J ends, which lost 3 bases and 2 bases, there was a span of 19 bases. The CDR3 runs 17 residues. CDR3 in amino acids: CASSPLSGQTLNTEAFF. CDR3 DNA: TGTGCCAGCTCACCCCTCTCCGGACAGACTCTTAACACTGAAGCTTTCTTT.

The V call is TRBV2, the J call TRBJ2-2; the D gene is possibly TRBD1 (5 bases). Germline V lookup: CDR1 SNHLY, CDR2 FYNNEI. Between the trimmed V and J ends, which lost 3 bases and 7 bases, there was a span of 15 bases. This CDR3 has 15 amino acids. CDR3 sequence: CASSDRVELSGELFF. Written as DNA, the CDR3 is TGTGCCAGCAGTGACAGGGTTGAGCTTAGCGGGGAGCTGTTTTTT.

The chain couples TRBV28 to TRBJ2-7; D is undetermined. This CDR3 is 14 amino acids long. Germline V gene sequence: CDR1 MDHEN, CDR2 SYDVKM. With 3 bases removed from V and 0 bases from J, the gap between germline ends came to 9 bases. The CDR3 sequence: CASSLVMSSYEQYF. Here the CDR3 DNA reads TGTGCCAGCAGTTTGGTCATGAGCTCCTACGAGCAGTACTTC.

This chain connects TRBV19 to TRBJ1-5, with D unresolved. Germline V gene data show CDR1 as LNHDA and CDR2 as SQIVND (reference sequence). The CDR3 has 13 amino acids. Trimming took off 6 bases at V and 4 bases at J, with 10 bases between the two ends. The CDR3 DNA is TGTGCCAGTAGGGCCGCTTTTAATCAGCCCCAGCATTTT. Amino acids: CASRAAFNQPQHF. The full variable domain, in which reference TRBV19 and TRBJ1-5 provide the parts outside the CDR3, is DGGITQSPKYLFRKEGQNVTLSCEQNLNHDAMYWYRQDPGQGLRLIYYSQIVNDFQKGDIAEGYSVSREKKESFPLTVTSAQKNPTAFYLCASRAAFNQPQHFGDGTRLSIL.

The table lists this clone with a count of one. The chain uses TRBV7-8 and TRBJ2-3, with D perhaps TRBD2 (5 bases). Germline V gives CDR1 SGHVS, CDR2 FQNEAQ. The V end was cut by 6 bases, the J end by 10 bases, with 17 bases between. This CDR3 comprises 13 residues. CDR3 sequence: CASRDSRSRAQYF. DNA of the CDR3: TGTGCCAGCAGGGACTCTCGCAGCCGCGCGCAGTATTTT.